Each of the 7 T cell receptor beta chains below was sequenced from the same sample in a study of response to subunit inactivated influenza vaccine. TCRdb re-called the RT-PCR reads with MiXCR, one entry per CDR3 protein. The repertoire holds some 570,000 distinct CDR3 sequences, roughly 12% seen once, with approximately 10% in the top ten. The sample also formed part of further work on T cells expressing NK-cell markers. From that second work: What made the TCR beta cDNA was 5'RACE template switching with UMIs.

Sequenced material: PBMCs from blood, taken on the day of vaccination. The receptors here all came from a man aged 45-65 years who received an inactivated influenza vaccine.

The chain uses TRBV18 and TRBJ2-5; no clear D. V was cut by 6 bases and J by 3 bases, with 14 bases left in between. The CDR3 is 14 amino acids. CDR1 KGHSH and CDR2 LQKENI come from the germline V gene. The CDR3 sequence is CASSTDVGKETQYF. CDR3 in DNA: TGTGCCAGCTCCACCGATGTAGGAAAAGAGACCCAGTACTTC.

The chain uses TRBV7-2 and TRBJ1-5; tentative D call: TRBD1 (5 bases). This CDR3 is 15 amino acids long. Trimming pared 5 bases from V and 6 bases from J, leaving 17 bases between. Germline V CDR1 and CDR2: SGHTA, FQGNSA. CDR3 sequence reads: CASSLNGGRSQPQHF. In DNA form, the CDR3 reads TGTGCCAGCAGCCTCAATGGGGGAAGGAGTCAGCCCCAGCATTTT.

This clonotype showed up just a few times. This chain joins TRBV11-3 and TRBJ2-1; D is possibly TRBD2 (6 bases). Germline loops: CDR1 SGHNT, CDR2 YENEEA. The V end was cut by 5 bases, the J end by 8 bases, with 19 bases between. This CDR3 has 15 residues. Here the CDR3 DNA reads TGTGCCAGCAGCACCGGCGGTAGGGGAGGAGATGAGCAGTTCTTC. It yields the protein CASSTGGRGGDEQFF.

In its sample, this clonotype was seen a few times. The V and J genes are TRBV12-3 or TRBV12-4 and TRBJ2-7; 9 nucleotides agree with TRBD2. The length of the CDR3 is 16 residues. After removal of 4 bases from V and 2 bases from J, the junction contained 9 bases not matched to a gene. DNA for the CDR3: TGTGCCAGCAGTTCACCATCTAGCGGGATGACCTACGAGCAGTACTTC. Translation: CASSSPSSGMTYEQYF.

This clonotype was seen more than once but under ten times. The J gene is TRBJ2-7, the V gene TRBV4-3; 8 positions agree with TRBD2. J lost 6 bases, V lost 0 bases, and 10 bases had no gene match. This CDR3 has 16 residues. Looked up from germline, CDR1 is LGHNA and CDR2 is YSLEER. The CDR3 nucleotides read TGCGCCAGCAGCCAAGACGTAATAGCGGGGTCGGGCGAGCAGTACTTC. Its translation is CASSQDVIAGSGEQYF.

This chain connects TRBV28 to TRBJ1-2; TRBD1 is a possible D gene (6 bases). CDR1 and CDR2 from the germline V gene are MDHEN and SYDVKM. V lost 8 bases, J lost 0 bases, and 16 bases lay in between. The CDR3 length is 15 residues. In DNA form, the CDR3 reads TGTGCCAGCGAAGGGGGAAAAGTGGCTAACTATGGCTACACCTTC. Its protein is CASEGGKVANYGYTF.

This clonotype was observed many times. The chain carries TRBV3-1 and TRBJ2-7; TRBD2 aligns across 7 bases. The V gene end was trimmed by 5 bases and the J gene end by 2 bases; junction bases not matched to a gene: 9. The germline CDR1 and CDR2 sequences are LGHDT and YNNKEL (reference sequence). This CDR3 contains 15 residues. The CDR3 reads CASSTIASGPYEQYF. CDR3 bases: TGTGCCAGCAGCACTATAGCTAGCGGCCCCTACGAGCAGTACTTC.